The 28 T cell receptor beta chains presented below share a single source sample, sequenced in a study of T cells in Graves' hyperthyroidism and ophthalmopathy. Amplified TCR beta CDR3 regions came from RNA transcripts. Researchers ran a first-round RT-PCR on the TCR CDR3 using the HTBI primer set. TCRdb re-called the multiplex PCR reads with MiXCR, one entry per CDR3 protein. Among about 300,000 distinct CDR3 sequences, around 15% were seen once, and the ten largest hold 7.9%. The source material was blood. The source of these receptors is a woman aged 35 to 49 with Graves' hyperthyroidism.

This clonotype appeared many times. This chain connects TRBV3-1 to TRBJ2-5; D is undetermined. Germline V lookup: CDR1 LGHDT, CDR2 YNNKEL (reference sequence). The V end was cut by 1 base, the J end by 5 bases, with 11 bases between. The CDR3 extends over 14 amino acids. The CDR3 DNA follows: TGTGCCAGCAGCCAAGTGCGGCTTTCGGAGACCCAGTACTTC. Its protein product is CASSQVRLSETQYF.

This clonotype occurred many times. This chain joins TRBV7-3 and TRBJ2-1; TRBD2 matches 8 bases. Trimming took 2 bases from V and 8 from J; bases not matched to a gene: 5. Per germline, CDR1 SGHTA and CDR2 FQGTGA. The CDR3 has 14 amino acids. The CDR3 nucleotides read TGTGCCAGCAGCTTAGGACTAGCTGTGGATGAGCAGTTCTTC. Protein: CASSLGLAVDEQFF.

This clonotype showed up many times. This chain uses TRBV27 with TRBJ1-1; D is undetermined. V was shortened by 5 bases and J by 7 bases, with 17 bases between the two germline ends. Germline CDR1 and CDR2: MNHEY and SMNVEV (reference sequence). The CDR3 runs 14 residues. The CDR3 region is CASSLLPDGREAFF. DNA of the CDR3: TGTGCCAGCAGTCTGCTACCTGACGGCCGTGAAGCTTTCTTT.

This chain uses TRBV6-1 with TRBJ2-7; TRBD1 is a possible D gene (6 bases). This CDR3 spans 14 amino acids. CDR1 is MNHNS, CDR2 SASEGT, per germline. V gave up 7 bases and J gave up 0 bases, with 13 bases separating them. As DNA, the CDR3 is TGTGCCAGCATGGACAGTTTTTCCTCCTACGAGCAGTACTTC. Protein sequence: CASMDSFSSYEQYF.

This clonotype was counted between two and nine times. This chain joins TRBV5-8 and TRBJ1-2, with TRBD1 identical over 10 bases. The J segment lost 4 bases and the V segment lost 3 bases, leaving 9 bases of the junction unmatched. The CDR3 extends over 16 amino acids. In germline, CDR1 is SGHTS, CDR2 YDEGEE. The CDR3 loop reads CASSWWDRGSAYGYTF. CDR3 bases: TGTGCCAGCAGCTGGTGGGACAGGGGATCGGCCTATGGCTACACCTTC.

Note on this clonotype: Just one base apart from a much larger clone, this may be a read error. The chain employs TRBV10-3 and TRBJ2-1; D not certain. The J call may be faulty, since TRBJ2-7 better matches the DNA end. CDR1 ENHRY and CDR2 SYGVKD come from the germline V gene. This CDR3 has 14 residues. CDR3 residues: CAISESYSYNEQYF. The CDR3 DNA follows: TGTGCCATCAGTGAGTCTTACTCCTACAATGAGCAGTACTTC.

This clonotype was detected only a few times. This rearrangement joins TRBV29-1 to TRBJ2-7; D is possibly TRBD1 (5 bases). The CDR3 spans 12 residues. Trimming took 3 bases from V and 3 from J, leaving 9 bases between them. Germline V gives CDR1 SQVTM, CDR2 ANQGSEA. Here the CDR3 reads CSVEGQYYEQYF. The CDR3 DNA is TGCAGCGTTGAGGGGCAGTACTACGAGCAGTACTTC.

This clonotype was seen repeatedly, ten times or more. This sequence joins TRBV18 and TRBJ1-4; D remains unclear. The germline gives CDR1 KGHSH, CDR2 LQKENI. The CDR3 covers 11 residues. Trimming shortened V by 6 bases and J by 8 bases, and 7 bases separated the two germline ends. The CDR3 DNA is TGTGCCAGCTCGACGGAAGAAAAACTGTTTTTT. This codes for CASSTEEKLFF.

This clonotype was seen ten or more times. This rearrangement joins TRBV27 to TRBJ1-6; 8 positions match TRBD1. Germline V gene lookup returns CDR1 MNHEY and CDR2 SMNVEV (reference sequence). The CDR3 covers 15 residues. The J segment lost 7 bases and the V segment lost 5 bases, leaving 7 bases of the junction unmatched. For the CDR3, the DNA is TGTGCCAGCAGTCCCGGGACAGGTTGGAATTCACCCCTCCACTTT. Translated: CASSPGTGWNSPLHF.

V usage is TRBV5-5 and J usage is TRBJ1-2, with D perhaps matching TRBD1 (5 bases). Germline loops: CDR1 SGHKS, CDR2 YYEKEE (reference sequence). V lost 4 bases and J 6 bases, leaving 19 bases between the germline ends. The CDR3 has 15 amino acids. The CDR3 region is CASSPGGSVQDGYTF. The CDR3 DNA reads as TGTGCCAGCAGCCCGGGGGGGTCAGTTCAGGATGGCTACACCTTC.

This clonotype was picked up many times. The chain uses TRBV19 and TRBJ1-5; perhaps TRBD1 as D (5 bases). V shed 8 bases and J shed 0 bases, with 11 bases lying between them. From germline, CDR1 is LNHDA and CDR2 SQIVND (reference sequence). The CDR3 runs to 14 residues. The CDR3 region has the DNA TGTGCCAGTTCGAGGGACGCTAGCAATCAGCCCCAGCATTTT. The encoded protein is CASSRDASNQPQHF.

V gene TRBV7-9 combines with J gene TRBJ2-1; 10 nucleotides agree with TRBD2. The V gene's germline CDR1 is SEHNR and CDR2 FQNEAQ (reference sequence). The ends lost 7 bases at V and 7 bases at J; junction bases unmatched: 10. This CDR3 contains 15 residues. CDR3: CASTGLADVWNEQFF. In nucleotides, the CDR3 is TGTGCCAGCACCGGACTAGCGGACGTTTGGAATGAGCAGTTCTTC.

This clonotype was seen many times. The chain uses TRBV18 and TRBJ2-3, with 8 nucleotides matching TRBD2. V was clipped by 2 bases and J by 6 bases; unmatched bases: 4. Germline V lookup: CDR1 KGHSH, CDR2 LQKENI. CDR3 size: 14 residues. The CDR3 DNA is TGTGCCAGCTCACCAGCGGGAGGAGAGGATACGCAGTATTTT. It translates to CASSPAGGEDTQYF. The complete variable domain, with remaining parts taken from reference TRBV18 and TRBJ2-3, reads NAGVMQNPRHLVRRRGQEARLRCSPMKGHSHVYWYRQLPEEGLKFMVYLQKENIIDESGMPKERFSAEFPKEGPSILRIQQVVRGDSAAYFCASSPAGGEDTQYFGPGTRLTVL.

At least ten counts were recorded for this clonotype. This sequence joins TRBV28 and TRBJ1-5; 7 bases align to TRBD1. Germline lookup yields CDR1 MDHEN and CDR2 SYDVKM. This CDR3 has 14 residues. The trim removed 6 bases at V and 5 bases at J, leaving 7 bases unmatched. In DNA form, the CDR3 reads TGTGCCAGCAGACATGACAGGGCTTATCAGCCCCAGCATTTT. Amino acids: CASRHDRAYQPQHF.

This clonotype was detected only a few times. The chain uses TRBV19 and TRBJ2-4; 7 bases align to TRBD2. V lost 3 bases and J lost 0; bases outside the gene matches: 2. Germline V lookup: CDR1 LNHDA, CDR2 SQIVND (reference sequence). The CDR3 runs to 15 residues. Here the CDR3 DNA reads TGTGCCAGTAGTATGGGGGGGACAGCCAAAAACATTCAGTACTTC. Translating gives CASSMGGTAKNIQYF.

This clonotype was recorded many times. CDR3 sequence reads: CSARDPGLGYTF. The CDR3, as DNA: TGCAGTGCTAGAGATCCAGGGTTGGGCTACACCTTC. V is TRBV20-1 and J is TRBJ1-2; maybe TRBD1 (5 bases). The CDR3 totals 12 residues. Germline CDR1 reads DFQATT; CDR2 reads SNEGSKA (reference sequence). The V gene lost 0 bases and the J gene lost 8 bases, with 10 bases spanning the gap.

This clonotype was counted many times. The genes are TRBV3-1 and TRBJ1-2; D gene ambiguous. Germline V gene lookup returns CDR1 LGHDT and CDR2 YNNKEL (reference sequence). Trimming removed 2 bases at V and 7 bases at J, with 11 bases between. The CDR3 runs 13 residues. CDR3 amino acids: CASSQPDKIGYTF. The DNA for the CDR3 is TGTGCCAGCAGCCAACCCGACAAGATTGGCTACACCTTC. Full variable domain (remainder filled in from reference TRBV3-1 and TRBJ1-2): DTAVSQTPKYLVTQMGNDKSIKCEQNLGHDTMYWYKQDSKKFLKIMFSYNNKELIINETVPNRFSPKSPDKAHLNLHINSLELGDSAVYFCASSQPDKIGYTFGSGTRLTVV.

The sample holds many counts of this clonotype. The chain employs TRBV6-2 or TRBV6-3 and TRBJ2-3; 9 bases line up with TRBD2. J was trimmed by 6 bases and V by 0 bases; bases with no gene match: 13. Germline V gene lookup returns CDR1 MNHEY and CDR2 SVGEGT. The CDR3 is 18 amino acids. The CDR3 coding sequence is TGTGCCAGCAGTTACTCGAGGGGATTAGCGGGAGTGGTCGATACGCAGTATTTT. The encoded protein is CASSYSRGLAGVVDTQYF.

This clonotype was seen only a few times. Compared with germline, one end of the junction differs, possibly owing to a read error. The chain uses TRBV3-1 and TRBJ2-6; tentative D call: TRBD2 (7 bases). Germline CDR1 is LGHDT and CDR2 is YNNKEL (reference sequence). This CDR3 spans 18 amino acids. The CDR3 DNA reads TGTGCCAGCAGCCAAGTGGGAGGGGGGCGTTCTGGGGCCAACATCCTGACTTTC. Protein: CASSQVGGGRSGANILTF.

The genes are TRBV10-3 and TRBJ1-1; 10 nucleotides line up with TRBD1. The CDR3 totals 14 residues. In germline, CDR1 is ENHRY, CDR2 SYGVKD. After removal of 5 bases from V and 5 bases from J, the junction contained 5 bases not matched to a gene. CDR3 in amino acids: CAISPGQGRTEAFF. DNA for the CDR3: TGTGCCATCAGTCCGGGACAGGGGAGGACTGAAGCTTTCTTT.

This clonotype was seen repeatedly, ten times or more. V usage is TRBV28 and J usage is TRBJ2-7; 12 bases are shared with TRBD1. Germline CDR1 is MDHEN and CDR2 is SYDVKM. J was trimmed by 4 bases and V by 7 bases; bases with no gene match: 8. The CDR3 loop spans 15 amino acids. CDR3 nucleotide sequence: TGTGCCAGCAACCTAAGGGGACAGGGGGCTTACGAGCAGTACTTC. Its translation: CASNLRGQGAYEQYF.

This clonotype was detected ten times or more. The rearrangement joins TRBV28 to TRBJ1-4, with D possibly matching TRBD1 (5 bases). Trimming left V 0 bases short and J 7 bases short, with 9 bases between. The CDR3 spans 14 residues. The germline V gene has CDR1 MDHEN and CDR2 SYDVKM. This CDR3 is CASSLWGGGEKLFF. The DNA for the CDR3 is TGTGCCAGCAGTTTATGGGGTGGGGGTGAAAAACTGTTTTTT.

Comment on this clonotype: One junction end disagrees with the germline gene, perhaps due to a read error. The rearrangement uses TRBV29-1 and TRBJ1-1; TRBD1 aligns across 7 bases. In germline, CDR1 is SQVTM, CDR2 ANQGSEA. The CDR3 totals 13 residues. Written as DNA, the CDR3 is TGCAGCGTCTTCGGGACAGCGAACACTGAAGCTTCCTTT. Amino acid sequence: CSVFGTANTEASF.

This clonotype was detected ten times or more. The rearrangement links TRBV11-3 to TRBJ1-2; D gene unclear. V was trimmed by 5 bases and J by 8 bases, leaving 21 bases between them. Germline V gives CDR1 SGHNT, CDR2 YENEEA. This CDR3 is built from 15 residues. The CDR3 reads CASSPDGSNTRGYTF. CDR3 in DNA: TGTGCCAGCAGCCCCGATGGCTCCAACACAAGAGGCTACACCTTC.

At least ten counts were recorded for this clonotype. The CDR3 region has the DNA TGTGCCAGCAGTGAAGAGGCGGGAGGGCAGTTCTTC. It yields the protein CASSEEAGGQFF. This chain joins TRBV2 and TRBJ2-1, with 8 positions matching TRBD2. The germline V gene encodes CDR1 SNHLY and CDR2 FYNNEI. The CDR3 consists of 12 residues. V was clipped by 1 base and J by 12 bases; unmatched bases: 2.

This clonotype was observed many times. The chain couples TRBV6-4 to TRBJ2-3; TRBD1 might be the D (6 bases). This CDR3 spans 14 amino acids. Per the germline V gene, CDR1 is MRHNA and CDR2 is SNTAGT. Trimming shortened V by 8 bases and J by 3 bases, and 15 bases separated the two germline ends. The CDR3 loop is CASGGGRETDTQYF. The CDR3 bases are TGTGCCAGCGGGGGCGGCAGGGAAACAGATACGCAGTATTTT.

This clonotype turned up a few times. Given a much more abundant clone one base away, this may be a read error. The V call is TRBV29-1, the J call TRBJ2-7; D is unclear. V shed 1 base and J shed 3 bases, with 10 bases lying between them. Germline CDR1 and CDR2: SQVTM and ANQGSEA. The length of the CDR3 is 13 residues. DNA of the CDR3: TGCAGCGTTGAAGTCCCACTCGACTACGAGCAGTACTTC. Its translation is CSVEVPLDYEQYF.

This clonotype showed up many times. This rearrangement joins TRBV28 to TRBJ1-1; D possibly corresponds to TRBD1 (5 bases). CDR1 is MDHEN, CDR2 SYDVKM, per germline. V was clipped by 5 bases and J by 1 base, with 11 bases between them. The CDR3 is made up of 14 amino acids. In nucleotides, the CDR3 is TGTGCCAGCAGTCCTTTAGACAGGAACACTGAAGCTTTCTTT. It specifies CASSPLDRNTEAFF.